This is a list of T cell receptor beta chains from one sample in a study of CD8 T cells in ankylosing spondylitis. TCRdb reprocessed the 5' RACE reads via MiXCR and lists one record per CDR3 protein. The sample consists of under 250,000 distinct CDR3 sequences, about 7% of them appearing once. The source material was blood, either unsorted or a sorted T cell fraction (not recorded which). Source of these receptors: a male donor with ankylosing spondylitis. Each CDR3 is given with its conserved first and last residue. D genes are given only for firm matches. The listing skips clone size in some rows; elsewhere it reads once, few, many or a size class.

j_call	v_call	clone_size	d_call	cdr3_aa	cdr3_nt
TRBJ2-3	TRBV2	few	TRBD2	CASSEGLADTDTQYF	TGTGCCAGCAGTGAGGGACTAGCAGACACAGATACGCAGTATTTT
TRBJ2-3	TRBV6-5	.	.	CASSYSEGPDTQYF	TGTGCCAGCAGTTACTCGGAGGGGCCAGATACGCAGTATTTT
TRBJ1-1	TRBV4-2	.	.	CASSQAGQNTEAFF	TGTGCCAGCAGCCAAGCGGGGCAGAACACTGAAGCTTTCTTT
TRBJ1-5	TRBV6-1	many	.	CASSLKGKDQPQHF	TGTGCCAGCAGCCTAAAAGGGAAGGATCAGCCCCAGCATTTT
TRBJ1-2	TRBV27	many	.	CASSLRPAVGYGYTF	TGTGCCAGCAGTTTACGGCCAGCCGTCGGGTATGGCTACACCTTC
TRBJ1-2	TRBV12-3/TRBV12-4	few	TRBD1	CASSLSLTGRTNGQGRAGYTF	TGTGCCAGCAGTTTAAGTTTGACGGGCCGGACGAATGGACAGGGGAGGGCTGGCTACACCTTC
TRBJ2-4	TRBV6-1	many	TRBD1	CASRPRTGPKNIQYF	TGTGCCAGCAGACCGCGGACAGGGCCCAAAAACATTCAGTACTTC
TRBJ2-7	TRBV9	many	.	CASSHGRRDEQYF	TGTGCCAGCAGCCATGGACGGAGGGACGAGCAGTACTTC
TRBJ1-5	TRBV28	many	.	CASRLTGHSNQPQHF	TGTGCCAGCAGGCTGACAGGACATAGCAATCAGCCCCAGCATTTT
TRBJ2-1	TRBV28	many	TRBD1	CASSTYRDRGLYNEQFF	TGTGCCAGCAGCACTTATAGAGACAGGGGGCTGTACAATGAGCAGTTCTTC
TRBJ2-1	TRBV7-2	many	.	CASSLHAVNEQFF	TGTGCCAGCAGCTTACATGCGGTCAATGAGCAGTTCTTC
TRBJ1-2	TRBV9	many	.	CASSGPSADGYTF	TGTGCCAGCAGCGGGCCTTCGGCGGATGGCTACACCTTC
TRBJ2-1	TRBV27	many	.	CASSPRSGAVYRGEQFF	TGTGCCAGCAGTCCCCGGTCGGGTGCGGTGTATCGGGGTGAGCAGTTCTTC